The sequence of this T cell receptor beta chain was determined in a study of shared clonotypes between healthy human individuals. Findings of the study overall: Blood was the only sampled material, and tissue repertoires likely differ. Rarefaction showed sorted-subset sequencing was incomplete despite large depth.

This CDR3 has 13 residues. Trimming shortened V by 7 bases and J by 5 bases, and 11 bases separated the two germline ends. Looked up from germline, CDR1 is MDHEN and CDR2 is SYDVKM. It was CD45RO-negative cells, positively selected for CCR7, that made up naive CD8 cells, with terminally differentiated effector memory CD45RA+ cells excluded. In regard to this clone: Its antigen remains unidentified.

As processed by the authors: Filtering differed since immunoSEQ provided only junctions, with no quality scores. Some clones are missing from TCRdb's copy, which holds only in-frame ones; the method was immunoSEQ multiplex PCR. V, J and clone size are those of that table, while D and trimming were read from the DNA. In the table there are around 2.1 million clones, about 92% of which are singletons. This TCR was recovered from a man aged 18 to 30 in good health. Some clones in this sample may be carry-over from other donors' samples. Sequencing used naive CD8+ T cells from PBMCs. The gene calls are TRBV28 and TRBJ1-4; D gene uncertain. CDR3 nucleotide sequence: TGTGCCAGCACTCTAGCGGGGAATGAAAAACTGTTTTTT. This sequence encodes CASTLAGNEKLFF.